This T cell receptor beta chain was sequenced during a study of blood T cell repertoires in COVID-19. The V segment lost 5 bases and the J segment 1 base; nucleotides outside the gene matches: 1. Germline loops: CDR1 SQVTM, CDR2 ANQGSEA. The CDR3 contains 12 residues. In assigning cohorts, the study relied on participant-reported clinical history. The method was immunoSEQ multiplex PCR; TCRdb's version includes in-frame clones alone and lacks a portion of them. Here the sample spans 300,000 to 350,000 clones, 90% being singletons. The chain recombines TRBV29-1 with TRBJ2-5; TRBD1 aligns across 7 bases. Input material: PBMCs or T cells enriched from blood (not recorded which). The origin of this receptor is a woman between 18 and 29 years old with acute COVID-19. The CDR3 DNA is TGCAGCGTTCGGACAGGCCAAGAGACCCAGTACTTC. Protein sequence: CSVRTGQETQYF.